The 25 T cell receptor beta chains listed next were all sequenced from one sample in a study of blood T cells in healthy people across ages. The authors ran a second PCR of roughly 6 to 12 cycles using a sample-barcoded 5' primer and a J-beta primer mix. Via MiXCR, TCRdb re-called the 5' RACE reads, giving one row per CDR3 protein. The sample contains approximately 900,000 distinct CDR3 sequences, around 29% of which appear only once. In addition, the sample was reused for a study of T cells of mothers and their children.

Sequencing was carried out using blood. These receptors originate from a middle-aged woman in good health.

This clonotype was seen more than once but under ten times. This CDR3 reads CASSQGLGDTEAFF. CDR3 sequence (DNA): TGCGCCAGCAGCCAAGGTTTGGGGGACACTGAAGCTTTCTTT. The chain has TRBV4-1 and TRBJ1-1, with D tentatively TRBD1 (5 bases). The CDR3 covers 14 residues. V dropped 1 base and J dropped 3 bases, with 9 bases sitting between them. Germline V gene data show CDR1 as MGHRA and CDR2 as YSYEKL.

Many counts were recorded for this clonotype. This sequence joins TRBV27 and TRBJ2-3; no firm D call. V lost 8 bases to trimming and J lost 3 bases, with 9 bases between them. Germline V gene sequence: CDR1 MNHEY, CDR2 SMNVEV (reference sequence). The CDR3 is made up of 12 amino acids. This CDR3 is CASQTGTDTQYF. The CDR3 nucleotides are TGTGCCAGCCAGACCGGGACAGATACGCAGTATTTT.

Worth noting for this clonotype: This may arise from a read error, as a much more abundant clone is one base away. This sequence joins TRBV7-2 and TRBJ2-5, with D maybe TRBD2 (5 bases). Looked up from germline, CDR1 is SGHTA and CDR2 is FQGNSA. There are 15 residues in the CDR3. The chain's CDR3 is CVSSLAWVGGETQYF. CDR3 DNA sequence: TGTGTCAGCAGCTTAGCGTGGGTAGGCGGAGAGACCCAGTACTTC.

The chain has TRBV7-2 and TRBJ2-7; TRBD2 matches 7 bases. Germline V gene data show CDR1 as SGHTA and CDR2 as FQGNSA. There are 15 residues in the CDR3. The V gene end was trimmed by 5 bases and the J gene end by 3 bases; junction bases not matched to a gene: 10. The chain's CDR3 is CASSTSGTTLYEQYF. The CDR3 DNA reads TGTGCCAGCAGCACTTCCGGGACTACTCTCTACGAGCAGTACTTC. Full variable domain (rest looked up from reference TRBV7-2 and TRBJ2-7): GAGVSQSPSNKVTEKGKDVELRCDPISGHTALYWYRQSLGQGLEFLIYFQGNSAPDKSGLPSDRFSAERTGGSVSTLTIQRTQQEDSAVYLCASSTSGTTLYEQYFGPGTRLTVT.

This clonotype was seen repeatedly, ten times or more. This sequence joins TRBV28 and TRBJ2-5; D not certain. V was pared by 4 bases and J by 4 bases, with 16 bases between. This CDR3 contains 15 residues. Germline V gene data show CDR1 as MDHEN and CDR2 as SYDVKM. DNA for the CDR3: TGTGCCAGCAGTTCCACAAACGACGGACCAGAGACCCAGTACTTC. Protein product: CASSSTNDGPETQYF.

In this sample, this clonotype turned up a few times. The rearrangement joins TRBV7-8 to TRBJ2-3; D is undetermined. The CDR3 totals 15 residues. The V end lost 1 base, the J end lost 2 bases, and 10 bases lay between the germline ends. Germline CDR1 and CDR2: SGHVS and FQNEAQ. CDR3 in amino acids: CASSLDAEVTDTQYF. In nucleotides, the CDR3 is TGTGCCAGCAGCTTAGACGCAGAAGTCACAGATACGCAGTATTTT.

This clonotype was detected only once. A read error may be the cause here, since a much bigger clone is one base away. The V gene is TRBV7-3, the J gene TRBJ2-1, with 11 bases aligning to TRBD2. The germline V gene encodes CDR1 SGHTA and CDR2 FQGTGA. The CDR3 is 16 amino acids. This CDR3 is CVSSLTLAGGYNEQFF. CDR3 bases: TGTGTCAGCAGCTTAACGTTAGCGGGGGGGTACAATGAGCAGTTCTTC.

The chain links TRBV12-3 or TRBV12-4 to TRBJ2-5; 9 bases map to TRBD2. The DNA end lines up better with TRBJ2-7; the J call may be wrong. This CDR3 is built from 14 residues. The CDR3 here is CASDLLSGGVEQYF. The CDR3 DNA is TGTGCCAGCGACCTCCTTAGCGGGGGAGTCGAGCAGTACTTC.

There are many counts of this clonotype. J is TRBJ2-5 and V is TRBV6-5; D is uncertain. There are 12 residues in the CDR3. Trimming removed 7 bases at V and 5 bases at J, with 11 bases between. The germline gives CDR1 MNHEY, CDR2 SVGAGI. In DNA form, the CDR3 reads TGTGCCAGCATCCTAGGAAGGGAGACCCAGTACTTC. Amino acids: CASILGRETQYF.

J is TRBJ1-2 and V is TRBV6-1; TRBD1 might be the D (6 bases). Germline values: CDR1 MNHNS, CDR2 SASEGT. The CDR3 sequence is 15 residues long. The V end was cut by 2 bases, the J end by 2 bases, with 12 bases between. CDR3 sequence (DNA): TGTGCCAGCAGTGAAACAGGGACGGGAAACTATGGCTACACCTTC. It encodes CASSETGTGNYGYTF.

In its sample, this clonotype was seen many times. The chain has TRBV4-3 and TRBJ2-7; D may be TRBD1 (6 bases). Germline V gene data show CDR1 as LGHNA and CDR2 as YSLEER. Trimming took off 0 bases at V and 3 bases at J, with 24 bases between the two ends. The CDR3 sequence is 19 residues long. The CDR3, as DNA: TGCGCCAGCAGCCAAGATATCCCCGGGTTTTCCCAGGGGAGCTACGAGCAGTACTTC. This sequence encodes CASSQDIPGFSQGSYEQYF.

The chain joins TRBV29-1 to TRBJ1-5, with D possibly matching TRBD1 (6 bases). Trimming pared 7 bases from V and 2 bases from J, leaving 12 bases between. Germline CDR1 and CDR2: SQVTM and ANQGSEA. This CDR3 comprises 13 residues. The CDR3 loop reads CSDGQNRNQPQHF. In DNA form, the CDR3 reads TGCAGCGATGGACAGAACCGCAATCAGCCCCAGCATTTT.

This clonotype has a count of ten or more. The chain has TRBV28 and TRBJ2-1; D is uncertain. This CDR3 is 15 amino acids long. CDR1 and CDR2 from the germline V gene are MDHEN and SYDVKM. V dropped 7 bases and J dropped 2 bases, with 15 bases sitting between them. The DNA for the CDR3 is TGTGCCAGCAAGGCCGGAGTGACACCCTACAATGAGCAGTTCTTC. It encodes CASKAGVTPYNEQFF.

The rearrangement links TRBV5-1 to TRBJ2-5; either TRBD1 or TRBD2 may fit D (6 bases each). Germline CDR1 and CDR2: SGHRS and YFSETQ. V was pared by 4 bases and J by 4 bases, with 14 bases between. The CDR3 runs to 14 residues. CDR3 sequence: CASSTSGAGETQYF. The CDR3 coding sequence is TGCGCCAGCAGCACCTCGGGGGCAGGAGAGACCCAGTACTTC.

This clonotype occurred a few times. This chain connects TRBV7-2 to TRBJ2-3; 14 positions match TRBD2. The germline V gene has CDR1 SGHTA and CDR2 FQGNSA. This CDR3 has 15 residues. Trimming at V came to 5 bases and at J to 6 bases, leaving 4 bases not matched to a gene. CDR3 in DNA: TGTGCCAGCAGCCCGACTAGCGGGGGGGGGGATACGCAGTATTTT. Its protein is CASSPTSGGGDTQYF.

V and J are TRBV7-9 and TRBJ2-7; D might be TRBD1 or TRBD2, each matching 5 bases. The end of the DNA fits TRBJ2-5 better, so the J call may be wrong. CDR3 length: 14 residues. Germline V lookup: CDR1 SEHNR, CDR2 FQNEAQ (reference sequence). CDR3 in DNA: TGTGCCAGCAGCTTAAGGGACGCCCAAGAGACCCAGTACTTC. Protein: CASSLRDAQETQYF.

The chain combines TRBV20-1 with TRBJ2-7; 8 nucleotides line up with TRBD2. The J call may not be correct, given that the DNA end is closer to TRBJ2-5. CDR1 and CDR2 (germline): DFQATT, SNEGSKA (reference sequence). The CDR3 runs to 15 residues. The CDR3: CSARPAGTRRETQYF. CDR3 nucleotide sequence: TGCAGTGCTAGACCAGCCGGGACTAGACGGGAGACCCAGTACTTC.

This clonotype was observed at least ten times. This chain links TRBV12-3 or TRBV12-4 with TRBJ2-7; 10 bases are shared with TRBD1. Trimming removed 5 bases from V and 0 bases from J; junction bases left unmatched: 7. CDR3 length equals 16 residues. CDR3 protein: CASSAGQGGVSYEQYF. The CDR3 nucleotides are TGTGCCAGCAGTGCCGGACAGGGGGGGGTCTCCTACGAGCAGTACTTC.

Turning to this clonotype: Possible read error: a much larger clone is one base away. No conserved phenylalanine or tryptophan ends this CDR3, so it is likely a read error. J is TRBJ2-3 and V is TRBV20-1, with a weak D call TRBD2 (5 bases). The CDR3 covers 15 residues. With 6 bases removed from V and 6 bases from J, the gap between germline ends came to 22 bases. The V gene's germline CDR1 is DFQATT and CDR2 SNEGSKA (reference sequence). The CDR3 DNA is TGCAGTGCCCCTTTAGGGCTAGCCCAATTGGATACGCAGTATTAT. It translates to CSAPLGLAQLDTQYY.

This clonotype was detected only a few times. This rearrangement joins TRBV5-6 to TRBJ2-1, with D unresolved. The CDR3 consists of 18 residues. The germline CDR1 and CDR2 sequences are SGHDT and YYEEEE. V was shortened by 4 bases and J by 4 bases, with 24 bases between the two germline ends. The CDR3 DNA is TGTGCCAGCAGCCCCCCGGCCGGAATGGGGTGGTTTTACAATGAGCAGTTCTTC. It yields the protein CASSPPAGMGWFYNEQFF.

This clonotype was counted a few times. This chain connects TRBV10-3 to TRBJ2-1; the match to TRBD1 covers 8 bases. Germline lookup yields CDR1 ENHRY and CDR2 SYGVKD. The CDR3 extends over 16 amino acids. J was trimmed by 1 base and V by 6 bases; bases with no gene match: 8. CDR3 in amino acids: CAIREQGGESYNEQFF. In nucleotides, the CDR3 is TGTGCCATCAGGGAACAGGGGGGAGAATCCTACAATGAGCAGTTCTTC.

The CDR3 region has the DNA TGTGCCAGCTCACCAAGACAGACAGCTAACAATGAGCAGTTCTTC. It translates to CASSPRQTANNEQFF. V and J are TRBV18 and TRBJ2-1; D perhaps matches TRBD1 (5 bases). The germline V gene encodes CDR1 KGHSH and CDR2 LQKENI. The CDR3 covers 15 residues. V shed 2 bases and J shed 5 bases, with 13 bases lying between them.

This clonotype was seen repeatedly, ten times or more. The rearrangement uses TRBV6-1 and TRBJ2-1, with TRBD2 as a possible D gene (6 bases). This CDR3 contains 15 residues. The germline V and J ends were trimmed by 2 bases and 3 bases, with 11 bases remaining between them. Germline lookup yields CDR1 MNHNS and CDR2 SASEGT. The CDR3 region has the DNA TGTGCCAGCAGTGAACTCGGGGGTGTCTACAATGAGCAGTTCTTC. Protein: CASSELGGVYNEQFF.

V and J are TRBV12-3 or TRBV12-4 and TRBJ2-4, with D possibly TRBD1 on 6 matching bases. V was pared by 5 bases and J by 1 base, with 9 bases between. The CDR3 is 14 amino acids. CDR3 sequence (DNA): TGTGCCAGCAGTGCGGACAGTGCCAAAAACATTCAGTACTTC. This gives the protein CASSADSAKNIQYF.

The chain has TRBV19 and TRBJ2-1, with D possibly TRBD2 on 5 matching bases. V lost 5 bases and J 10 bases, leaving 18 bases between the germline ends. CDR1 LNHDA and CDR2 SQIVND come from the germline V gene (reference sequence). The CDR3 has 14 amino acids. The CDR3 region is CASSAGEGLGEQFF. In DNA form, the CDR3 reads TGTGCCAGTAGTGCAGGCGAGGGCTTAGGGGAGCAGTTCTTC.